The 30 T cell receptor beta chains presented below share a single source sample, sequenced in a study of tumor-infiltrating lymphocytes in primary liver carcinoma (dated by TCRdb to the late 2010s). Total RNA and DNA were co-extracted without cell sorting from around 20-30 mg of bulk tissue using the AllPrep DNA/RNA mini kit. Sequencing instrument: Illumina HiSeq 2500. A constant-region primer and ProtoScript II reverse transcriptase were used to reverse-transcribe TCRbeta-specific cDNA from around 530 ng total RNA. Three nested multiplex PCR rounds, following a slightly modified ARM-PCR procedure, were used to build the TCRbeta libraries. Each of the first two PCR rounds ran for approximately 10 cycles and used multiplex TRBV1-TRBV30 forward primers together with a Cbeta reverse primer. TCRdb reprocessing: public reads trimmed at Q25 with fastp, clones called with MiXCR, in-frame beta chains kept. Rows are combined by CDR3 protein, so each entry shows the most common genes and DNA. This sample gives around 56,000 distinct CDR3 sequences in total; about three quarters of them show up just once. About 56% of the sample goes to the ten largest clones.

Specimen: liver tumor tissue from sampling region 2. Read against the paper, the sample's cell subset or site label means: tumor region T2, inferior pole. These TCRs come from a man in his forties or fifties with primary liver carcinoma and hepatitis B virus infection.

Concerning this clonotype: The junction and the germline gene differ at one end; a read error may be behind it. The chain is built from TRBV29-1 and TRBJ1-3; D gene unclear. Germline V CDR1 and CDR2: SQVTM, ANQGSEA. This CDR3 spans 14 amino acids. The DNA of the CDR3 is TGCAGCGTTCCTCTACAGCACTCTGGAAACACCATATACTTT. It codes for CSVPLQHSGNTIYF.

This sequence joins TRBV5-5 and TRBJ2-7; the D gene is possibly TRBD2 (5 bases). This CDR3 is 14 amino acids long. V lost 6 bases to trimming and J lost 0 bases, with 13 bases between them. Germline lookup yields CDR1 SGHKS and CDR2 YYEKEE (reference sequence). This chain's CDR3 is CASNPLDFSYEQYF. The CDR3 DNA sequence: TGTGCCAGCAATCCACTAGACTTCTCCTACGAGCAGTACTTC.

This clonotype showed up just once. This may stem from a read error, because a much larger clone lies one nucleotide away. CDR3 nucleotides: TGCGCCTGCAGTGAGCGGCGGGAGGGAAATGAGCAGTTCTTC. This codes for CACSERREGNEQFF. This rearrangement joins TRBV10-2 to TRBJ2-1; 9 bases map to TRBD2. The CDR3 has 14 residues. Germline V gene sequence: CDR1 WSHSY, CDR2 SAAADI.

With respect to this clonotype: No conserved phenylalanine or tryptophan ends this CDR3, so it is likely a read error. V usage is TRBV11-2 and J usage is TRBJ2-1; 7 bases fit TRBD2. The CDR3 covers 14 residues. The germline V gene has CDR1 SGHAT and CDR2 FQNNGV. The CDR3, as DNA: TGTGCCATCAGCCCTAGCGGTTTTGACAACGAGCAGTTCATC. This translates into CAISPSGFDNEQFI.

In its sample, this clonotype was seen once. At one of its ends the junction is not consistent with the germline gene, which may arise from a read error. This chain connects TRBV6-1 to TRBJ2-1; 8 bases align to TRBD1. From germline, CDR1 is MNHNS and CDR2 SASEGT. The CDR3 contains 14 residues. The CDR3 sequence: CASRDRASCNEQFF. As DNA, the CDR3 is TGTGCCAGCAGGGACAGGGCATCCTGCAATGAGCAGTTCTTC.

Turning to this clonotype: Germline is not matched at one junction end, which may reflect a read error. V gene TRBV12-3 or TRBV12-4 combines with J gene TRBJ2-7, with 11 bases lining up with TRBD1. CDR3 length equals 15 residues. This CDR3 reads CANSMGTGGSYGQYF. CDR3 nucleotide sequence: TGTGCCAACAGTATGGGGACAGGGGGGTCCTACGGGCAATACTTC.

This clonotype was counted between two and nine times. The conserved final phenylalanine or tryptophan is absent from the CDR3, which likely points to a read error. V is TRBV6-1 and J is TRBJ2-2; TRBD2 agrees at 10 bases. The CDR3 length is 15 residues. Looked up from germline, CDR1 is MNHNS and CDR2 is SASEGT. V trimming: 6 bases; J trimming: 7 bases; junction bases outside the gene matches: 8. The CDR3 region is CASRSGRADGGELFS. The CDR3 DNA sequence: TGTGCCAGCAGGAGCGGGAGGGCCGATGGCGGGGAGCTGTTTTCT.

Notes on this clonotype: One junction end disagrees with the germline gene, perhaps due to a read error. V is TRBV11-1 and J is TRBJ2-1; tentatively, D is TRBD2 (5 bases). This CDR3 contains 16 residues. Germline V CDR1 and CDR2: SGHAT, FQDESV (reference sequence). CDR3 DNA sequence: TGTGCCAGCACCTTAGCGCGAGGAGGCTTTCGCGATGAGCAGTTCTTC. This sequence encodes CASTLARGGFRDEQFF.

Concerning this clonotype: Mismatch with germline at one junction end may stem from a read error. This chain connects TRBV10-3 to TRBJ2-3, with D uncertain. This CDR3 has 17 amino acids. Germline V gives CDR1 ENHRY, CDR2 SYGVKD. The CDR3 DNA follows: TGTGCCATCAGTGAGTCCAAGAGTAACTCTCTGATAGATACTCAGTATTTT. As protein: CAISESKSNSLIDTQYF.

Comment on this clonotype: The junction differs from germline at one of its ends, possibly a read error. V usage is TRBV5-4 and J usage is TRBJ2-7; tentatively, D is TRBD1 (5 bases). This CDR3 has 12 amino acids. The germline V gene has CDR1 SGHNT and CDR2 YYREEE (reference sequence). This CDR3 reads CTSSSGLGEQYF. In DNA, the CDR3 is TGTACCAGCAGTTCAGGGTTGGGGGAGCAGTACTTC.

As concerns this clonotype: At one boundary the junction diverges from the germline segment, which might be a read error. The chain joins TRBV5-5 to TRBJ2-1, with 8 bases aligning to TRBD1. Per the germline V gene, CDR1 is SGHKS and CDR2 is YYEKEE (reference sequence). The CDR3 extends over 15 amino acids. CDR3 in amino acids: CASIPGQGSYIEHFF. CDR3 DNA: TGTGCCAGCATCCCTGGACAGGGTTCCTACATTGAGCACTTCTTC.

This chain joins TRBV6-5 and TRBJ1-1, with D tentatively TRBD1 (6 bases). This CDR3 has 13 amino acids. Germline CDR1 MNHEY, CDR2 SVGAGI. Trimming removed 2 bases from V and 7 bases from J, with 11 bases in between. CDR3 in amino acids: CASSYMGGLEAFF. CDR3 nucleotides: TGTGCCAGCAGTTACATGGGGGGCCTTGAAGCTTTCTTT.

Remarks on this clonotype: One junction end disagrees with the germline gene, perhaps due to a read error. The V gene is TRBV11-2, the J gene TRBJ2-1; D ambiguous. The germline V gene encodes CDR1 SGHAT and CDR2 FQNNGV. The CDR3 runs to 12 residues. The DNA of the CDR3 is TGTGTCAGCAACCCCTCCCTCAATGAGCAGTTCTTC. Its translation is CVSNPSLNEQFF.

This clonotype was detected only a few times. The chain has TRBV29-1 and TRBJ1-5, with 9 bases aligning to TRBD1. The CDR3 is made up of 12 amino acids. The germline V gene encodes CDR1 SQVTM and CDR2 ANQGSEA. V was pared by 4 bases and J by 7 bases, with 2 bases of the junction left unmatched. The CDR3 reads CSVGTGEQPQHF. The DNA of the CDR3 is TGCAGCGTTGGGACAGGGGAACAGCCCCAGCATTTT.

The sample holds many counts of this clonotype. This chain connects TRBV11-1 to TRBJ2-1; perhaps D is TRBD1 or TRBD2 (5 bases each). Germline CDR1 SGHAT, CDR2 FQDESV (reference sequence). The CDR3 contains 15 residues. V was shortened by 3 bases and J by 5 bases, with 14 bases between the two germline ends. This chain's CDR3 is CASSFQGPLDNEQFF. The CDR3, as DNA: TGTGCCAGCAGCTTCCAGGGACCGCTGGACAATGAGCAGTTCTTC.

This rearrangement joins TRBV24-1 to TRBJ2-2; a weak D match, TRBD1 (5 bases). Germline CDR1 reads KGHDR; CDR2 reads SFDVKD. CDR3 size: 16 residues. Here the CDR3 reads CATCGPGRVNTGELFF. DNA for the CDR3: TGTGCTACCTGTGGTCCAGGGCGAGTTAACACCGGGGAGCTGTTTTTT.

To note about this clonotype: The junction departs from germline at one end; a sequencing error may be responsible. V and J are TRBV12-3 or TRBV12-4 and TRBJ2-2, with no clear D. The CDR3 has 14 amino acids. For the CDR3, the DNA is TGTGCTAGCAGTTACTTCGTGGGCACCGGGGAGCTGTTTTTT. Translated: CASSYFVGTGELFF.

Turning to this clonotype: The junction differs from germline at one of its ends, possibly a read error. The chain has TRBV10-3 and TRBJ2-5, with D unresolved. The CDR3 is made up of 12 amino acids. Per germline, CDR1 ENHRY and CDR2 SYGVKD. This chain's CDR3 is CAISESGETQYF. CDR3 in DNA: TGTGCCATCAGCGAGTCCGGGGAGACCCAGTACTTC.

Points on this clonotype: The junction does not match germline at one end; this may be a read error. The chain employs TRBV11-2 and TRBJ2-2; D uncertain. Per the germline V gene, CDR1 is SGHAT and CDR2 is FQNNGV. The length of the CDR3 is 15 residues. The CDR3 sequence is CASSFAGSNTREPFF. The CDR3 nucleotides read TGTGCCAGCAGCTTTGCTGGATCGAACACCAGAGAGCCGTTTTTT.

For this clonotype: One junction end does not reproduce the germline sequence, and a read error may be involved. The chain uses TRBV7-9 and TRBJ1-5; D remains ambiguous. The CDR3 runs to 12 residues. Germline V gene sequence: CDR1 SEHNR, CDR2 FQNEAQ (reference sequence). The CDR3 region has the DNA TGTGCCAGCAGCGCATATTTTGAGCCACAGCATTTT. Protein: CASSAYFEPQHF.

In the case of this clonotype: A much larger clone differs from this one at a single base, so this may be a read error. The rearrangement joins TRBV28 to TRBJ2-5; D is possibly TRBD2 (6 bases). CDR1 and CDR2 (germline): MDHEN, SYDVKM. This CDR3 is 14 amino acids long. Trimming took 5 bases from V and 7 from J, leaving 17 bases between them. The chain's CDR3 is CASSDLRAGGTQYF. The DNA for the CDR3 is TGTGCCAGCAGTGATTTGAGGGCCGGGGGGACCCAGTACTTC.

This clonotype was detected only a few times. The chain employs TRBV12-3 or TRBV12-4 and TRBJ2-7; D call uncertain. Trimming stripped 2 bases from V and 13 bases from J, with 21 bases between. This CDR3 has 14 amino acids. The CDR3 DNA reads TGTGCCAGCAGTTTAAGGGCGGAACGTCCTATTCCTTACTTC. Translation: CASSLRAERPIPYF.

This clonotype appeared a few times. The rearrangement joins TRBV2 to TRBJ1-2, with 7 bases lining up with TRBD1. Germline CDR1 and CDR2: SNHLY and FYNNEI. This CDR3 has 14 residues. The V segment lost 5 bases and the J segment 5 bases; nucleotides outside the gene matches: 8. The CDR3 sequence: CASSSDRSFYGYTF. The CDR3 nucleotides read TGTGCCAGCAGTTCGGACAGGTCGTTTTATGGCTACACCTTC.

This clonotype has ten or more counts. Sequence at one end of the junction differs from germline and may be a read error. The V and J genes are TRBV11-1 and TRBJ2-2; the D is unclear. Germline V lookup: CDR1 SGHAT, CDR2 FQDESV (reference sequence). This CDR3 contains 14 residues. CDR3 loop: CSSSLNANTGELFF. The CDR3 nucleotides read TGTTCCAGCAGCTTAAACGCGAACACCGGGGAGCTGTTTTTT.

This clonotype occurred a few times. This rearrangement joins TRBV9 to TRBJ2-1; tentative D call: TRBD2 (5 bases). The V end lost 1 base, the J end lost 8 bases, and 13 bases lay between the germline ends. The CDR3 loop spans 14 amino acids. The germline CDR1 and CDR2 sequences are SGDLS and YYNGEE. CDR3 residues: CASSVSTSSDEQFF. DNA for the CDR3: TGTGCCAGCAGCGTAAGTACTAGTAGCGATGAGCAGTTCTTC.

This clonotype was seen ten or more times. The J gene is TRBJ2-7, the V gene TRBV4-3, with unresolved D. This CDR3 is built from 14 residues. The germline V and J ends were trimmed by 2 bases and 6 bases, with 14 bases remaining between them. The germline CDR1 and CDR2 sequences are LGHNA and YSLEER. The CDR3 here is CASSQFLTSGEQYF. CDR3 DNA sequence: TGCGCCAGCAGCCAATTCTTAACATCAGGCGAGCAGTACTTC.

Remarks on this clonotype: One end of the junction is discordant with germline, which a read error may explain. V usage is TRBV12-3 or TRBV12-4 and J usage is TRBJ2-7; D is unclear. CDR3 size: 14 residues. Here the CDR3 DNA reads TGTACCAGCAGTTTTCGGCAGAGTAAGGACGAGCAGTACTTC. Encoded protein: CTSSFRQSKDEQYF.

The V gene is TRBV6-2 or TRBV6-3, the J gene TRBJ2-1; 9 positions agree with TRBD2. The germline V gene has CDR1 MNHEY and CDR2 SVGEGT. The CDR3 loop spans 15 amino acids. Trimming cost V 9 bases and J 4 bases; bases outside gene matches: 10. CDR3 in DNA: TGTGCCAGAAGCATCGGACTAGCGCTATACAATGAGCAGTTCTTC. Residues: CARSIGLALYNEQFF.

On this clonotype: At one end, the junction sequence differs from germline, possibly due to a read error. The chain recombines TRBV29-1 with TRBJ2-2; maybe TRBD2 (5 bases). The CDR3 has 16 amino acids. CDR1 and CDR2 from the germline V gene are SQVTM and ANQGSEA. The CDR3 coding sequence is TGCAGCATTGAATGGGTAGGGCGGTCGAACACCGGGGAGTTGTTTTTT. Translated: CSIEWVGRSNTGELFF.

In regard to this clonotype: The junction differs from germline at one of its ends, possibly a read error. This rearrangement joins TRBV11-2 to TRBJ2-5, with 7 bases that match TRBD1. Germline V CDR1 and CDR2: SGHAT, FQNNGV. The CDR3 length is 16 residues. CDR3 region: CASSLTVGGSRETQYF. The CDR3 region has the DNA TGTGCCAGCAGCTTAACAGTAGGGGGCTCGAGGGAGACCCAATACTTC.